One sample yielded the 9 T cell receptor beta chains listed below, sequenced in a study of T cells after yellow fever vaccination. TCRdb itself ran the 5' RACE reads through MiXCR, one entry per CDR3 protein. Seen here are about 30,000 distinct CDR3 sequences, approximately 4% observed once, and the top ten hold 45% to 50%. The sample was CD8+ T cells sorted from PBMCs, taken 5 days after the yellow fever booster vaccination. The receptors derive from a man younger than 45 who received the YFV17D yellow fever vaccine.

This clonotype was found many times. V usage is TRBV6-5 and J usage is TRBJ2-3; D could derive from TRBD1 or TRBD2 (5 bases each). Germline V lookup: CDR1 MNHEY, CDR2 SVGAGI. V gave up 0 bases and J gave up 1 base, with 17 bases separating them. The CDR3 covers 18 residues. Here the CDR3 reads CASSYSTQGVGGTDTQYF. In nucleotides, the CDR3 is TGTGCCAGCAGTTACTCGACCCAGGGAGTGGGTGGCACAGATACGCAGTATTTT.

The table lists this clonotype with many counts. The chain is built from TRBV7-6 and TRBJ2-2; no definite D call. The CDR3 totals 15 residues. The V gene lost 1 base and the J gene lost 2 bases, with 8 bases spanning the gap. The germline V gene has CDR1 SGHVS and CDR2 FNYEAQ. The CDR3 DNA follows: TGTGCCAGCAGCTTAGATCAGTTTAACACCGGGGAGCTGTTTTTT. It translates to CASSLDQFNTGELFF.

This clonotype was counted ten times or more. In DNA form, the CDR3 reads TGCGCCAGCAGTGAACCGGGACCCCAAGAGACCCAGTACTTC. This encodes CASSEPGPQETQYF. J is TRBJ2-5 and V is TRBV10-2; D possibly uses TRBD1 or TRBD2 (5 bases each). The CDR3 spans 14 residues. V was trimmed by 3 bases and J by 1 base, leaving 9 bases between them. Germline assignment: CDR1 WSHSY and CDR2 SAAADI.

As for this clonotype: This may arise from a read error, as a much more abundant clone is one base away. The CDR3 region has the DNA TGTGCCAGCAGCTTAGCGCATAGCGCGGGCTACGAGCAGTACTTC. Translated, it gives CASSLAHSAGYEQYF. The chain employs TRBV7-2 and TRBJ2-7; TRBD2 might be the D (5 bases). Between the trimmed V and J ends, which lost 0 bases and 3 bases, there was a span of 12 bases. This CDR3 comprises 15 residues. CDR1 and CDR2 (germline): SGHTA, FQGNSA.

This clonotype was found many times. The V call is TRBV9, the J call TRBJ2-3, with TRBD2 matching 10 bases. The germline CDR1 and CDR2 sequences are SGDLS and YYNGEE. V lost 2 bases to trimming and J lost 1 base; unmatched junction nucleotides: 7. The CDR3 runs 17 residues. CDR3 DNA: TGTGCCAGCAGCGTGCAGGGACTAGCGACTGGCACAGATACGCAGTATTTT. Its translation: CASSVQGLATGTDTQYF. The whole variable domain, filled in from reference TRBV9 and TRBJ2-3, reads DSGVTQTPKHLITATGQRVTLRCSPRSGDLSVYWYQQSLDQGLQFLIQYYNGEERAKGNILERFSAQQFPDLHSELNLSSLELGDSALYFCASSVQGLATGTDTQYFGPGTRLTVL.

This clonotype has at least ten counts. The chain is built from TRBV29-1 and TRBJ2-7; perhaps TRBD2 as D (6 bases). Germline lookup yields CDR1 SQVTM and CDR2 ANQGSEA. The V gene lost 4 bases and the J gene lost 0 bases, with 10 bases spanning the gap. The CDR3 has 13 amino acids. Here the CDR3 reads CSVVLADSYEQYF. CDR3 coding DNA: TGCAGCGTTGTTTTAGCGGACTCCTACGAGCAGTACTTC.

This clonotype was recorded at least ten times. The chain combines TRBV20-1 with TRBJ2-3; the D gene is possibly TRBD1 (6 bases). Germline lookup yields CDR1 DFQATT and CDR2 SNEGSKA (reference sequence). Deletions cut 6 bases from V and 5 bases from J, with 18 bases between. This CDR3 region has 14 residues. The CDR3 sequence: CSASRTEGLDTQYF. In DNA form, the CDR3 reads TGCAGTGCCTCTCGGACAGAAGGGCTAGATACGCAGTATTTT.

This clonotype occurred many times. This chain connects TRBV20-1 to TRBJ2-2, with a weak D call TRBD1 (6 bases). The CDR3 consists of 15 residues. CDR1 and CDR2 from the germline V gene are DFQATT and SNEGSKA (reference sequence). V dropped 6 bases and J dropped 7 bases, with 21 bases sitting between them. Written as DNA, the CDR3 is TGCAGTGCCGTCAGGGGCGCGTCGTCTGACGGGGAGCTGTTTTTT. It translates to CSAVRGASSDGELFF.

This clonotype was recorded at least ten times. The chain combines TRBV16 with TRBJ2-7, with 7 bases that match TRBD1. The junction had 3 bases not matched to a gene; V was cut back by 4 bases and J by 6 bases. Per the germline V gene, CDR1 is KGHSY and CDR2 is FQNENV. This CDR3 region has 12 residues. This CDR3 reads CASSPTGLEQYF. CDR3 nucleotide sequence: TGTGCCAGCAGCCCGACAGGGCTCGAGCAGTACTTC.